What follows describes a single T cell receptor beta chain. Its antigen is still unknown. The record originates from a study of CXCR3-negative and CXCR3-positive naive CD8 T cells. Overall study: Every library held about 1.5 +/- 0.3 million TRB reads, and the total came to around 150 million. Findings and caveats of the study: With surface CD5 comparable between naive subsets, TCR strength was estimated using properties derived from the TRB CDR3.

cDNA libraries for TRB were generated by 5' RACE incorporating UMI labels. TCRdb reanalyzed the 5' RACE reads, giving one entry per CDR3 protein sequence and no DNA. Here the sample table reports approximately 24,000 distinct CDR3 sequences. This CDR3 is built from 13 residues. The germline gives CDR1 MNHEY, CDR2 SVGEGT. Sorting was done in triplicate for each CD8+ T cell subset (300,000 cells each). The chain couples TRBV6-2 or TRBV6-3 to TRBJ2-7; absent DNA, TCRdb's TRBD1 call cannot be checked. The source of this sequence is a human donor in good health. Some clones in this sample may be carry-over from other donors' samples. The material sequenced was naive CXCR3- CD8+ T cells from blood. Subset reported: CD45RO-CCR7+CD27+CD95- naive CD8+ T cells lacking CXCR3 (TNR3-). The CDR3 loop is CASSLDRGREQYF.